These T cell receptor beta chains were read from a single sample in a study of blood T cell repertoires in COVID-19. Measured with immunoSEQ multiplex PCR; TCRdb has only the in-frame clones, and not every one. The sample carries fewer than 350,000 clones, 85% to 90% recorded once. The sample taken for sequencing was PBMCs or T cells enriched from blood (not recorded which). These receptors all come from an older woman in a cohort exposed to, infected with or recovered from COVID-19 (not recorded which). The CDR3 runs from the conserved cysteine through the conserved F or W. The D gene is left open where the match is weak. Clone size is stated in some rows and not others, as once, few, many or a class when expanded.

size: .
V: TRBV5-4
J: TRBJ2-3
D: TRBD2
CDR3: CASSSSGSGSADTQYF
DNA: TGTGCCAGCAGCTCTAGCGGGAGTGGTAGCGCAGATACGCAGTATTTT

size: .
V: TRBV5-1
J: TRBJ2-1
D: TRBD2
CDR3: CASSLTLAGGGEQFF
DNA: TGCGCCAGCAGCTTGACCCTAGCGGGAGGGGGTGAGCAGTTCTTC

size: few
V: TRBV2
J: TRBJ2-5
D: TRBD2
CDR3: CASTGTSGSPRETQYF
DNA: TGTGCCAGCACTGGGACTAGCGGGAGTCCGCGGGAGACCCAGTACTTC

size: .
V: TRBV15
J: TRBJ2-4
D: .
CDR3: CATSRDKGHSRAKNIQYF
DNA: TGTGCCACCAGCAGAGATAAGGGGCACAGCCGAGCCAAAAACATTCAGTACTTC

size: .
V: TRBV5-1
J: TRBJ2-7
D: TRBD1
CDR3: CASSQSGTASYEQYF
DNA: TGCGCCAGCAGCCAATCGGGGACAGCCAGCTACGAGCAGTACTTC

size: once
V: TRBV2
J: TRBJ2-7
D: .
CDR3: CASKTGPYEQYF
DNA: TGTGCCAGCAAGACAGGACCCTACGAGCAGTACTTC

size: .
V: TRBV28
J: TRBJ2-7
D: .
CDR3: CASSLGGPSSYEQYF
DNA: TGTGCCAGCAGTTTGGGGGGACCGAGCTCCTACGAGCAGTACTTC

size: .
V: TRBV5-6
J: TRBJ1-5
D: .
CDR3: CASSLGRGFSNQPQHF
DNA: TGTGCCAGCAGCTTGGGACGGGGTTTTAGCAATCAGCCCCAGCATTTT

size: .
V: TRBV28
J: TRBJ2-1
D: TRBD2
CDR3: CATSGRMDQQFF
DNA: TGTGCCACTAGCGGGAGGATGGATCAGCAGTTCTTC

size: .
V: TRBV5-3
J: TRBJ2-7
D: .
CDR3: CARRLLAYEQYF
DNA: TGTGCCAGGAGGCTCTTGGCCTACGAGCAGTACTTC

size: .
V: TRBV2
J: TRBJ2-1
D: .
CDR3: CASSGAHGGSQFF
DNA: TGTGCCAGCAGTGGGGCCCACGGGGGATCCCAGTTCTTC

size: once
V: TRBV5-1
J: TRBJ2-1
D: TRBD2
CDR3: CASNHRGSGRGNEQFF
DNA: TGCGCCAGCAACCACCGGGGTAGCGGGAGGGGGAATGAGCAGTTCTTC

size: .
V: TRBV28
J: TRBJ1-6
D: .
CDR3: CASSEPGSPLHF
DNA: TGTGCCAGCAGTGAGCCGGGTTCACCCCTCCACTTT

size: .
V: TRBV4-2
J: TRBJ2-7
D: .
CDR3: CASSQAWERVFYEQYF
DNA: TGTGCCAGCAGCCAAGCCTGGGAGCGGGTCTTCTACGAGCAGTACTTC

size: .
V: TRBV9
J: TRBJ2-3
D: .
CDR3: CASALGLTDTQYF
DNA: TGTGCCAGCGCCCTAGGACTGACAGATACGCAGTATTTT

size: few
V: TRBV3-1/TRBV3-2
J: TRBJ2-3
D: TRBD2
CDR3: CASRNGLAASTDTQYF
DNA: TGTGCCAGCAGGAATGGACTAGCGGCTAGCACAGATACGCAGTATTTT

size: .
V: TRBV11-2
J: TRBJ2-5
D: TRBD2
CDR3: CASSSSPSGSSETQYF
DNA: TGTGCCAGCAGCTCCTCCCCTAGCGGGAGTTCAGAGACCCAGTACTTC

size: .
V: TRBV5-5
J: TRBJ2-5
D: TRBD1
CDR3: CASRSGTGLSKETQYF
DNA: TGTGCCAGCAGGTCGGGGACAGGGCTGTCAAAAGAGACCCAGTACTTC

size: .
V: TRBV9
J: TRBJ2-7
D: TRBD2
CDR3: CASSVGSGGSYEQYF
DNA: TGTGCCAGCAGCGTAGGGTCTGGCGGGAGTTACGAGCAGTACTTC

size: .
V: TRBV5-1
J: TRBJ2-1
D: TRBD2
CDR3: CASSAQAGGVYNEQFF
DNA: TGCGCCAGCAGCGCCCAAGCGGGAGGAGTTTACAATGAGCAGTTCTTC

size: .
V: TRBV9
J: TRBJ1-6
D: .
CDR3: CASSVRGYNSPLHF
DNA: TGTGCCAGCAGCGTAAGGGGTTATAATTCACCCCTCCACTTT

size: once
V: TRBV18
J: TRBJ2-3
D: .
CDR3: CASSPPLRVASTDTQYF
DNA: TGTGCCAGCTCACCACCGCTGCGGGTAGCAAGCACAGATACGCAGTATTTT

size: .
V: TRBV28
J: TRBJ1-2
D: .
CDR3: CATLTANYGYTF
DNA: TGTGCCACCCTCACGGCTAACTATGGCTACACCTTC

size: .
V: TRBV12-3/TRBV12-4
J: TRBJ2-7
D: TRBD2
CDR3: CASSLLATPGLSF
DNA: TGTGCCAGCAGTCTTTTAGCGACTCCGGGACTATCCTTC

size: .
V: TRBV9
J: TRBJ1-1
D: .
CDR3: CASSVVGEVTEAFF
DNA: TGTGCCAGCAGCGTAGTGGGGGAGGTCACTGAAGCTTTCTTT

size: .
V: TRBV3-1/TRBV3-2
J: TRBJ2-7
D: .
CDR3: CASSQDPGWAYEQYF
DNA: TGTGCCAGCAGCCAAGACCCGGGTTGGGCCTACGAGCAGTACTTC

size: .
V: TRBV5-1
J: TRBJ1-2
D: TRBD1
CDR3: CASSRVGTDSLGYTF
DNA: TGCGCCAGCAGCCGAGTCGGGACAGACTCCTTGGGCTACACCTTC

size: .
V: TRBV7-9
J: TRBJ1-1
D: .
CDR3: CASSSPTKTEAFF
DNA: TGTGCCAGCAGCTCCCCCACAAAAACTGAAGCTTTCTTT

size: .
V: TRBV5-1
J: TRBJ1-2
D: TRBD1
CDR3: CASSLGDRGGYTF
DNA: TGCGCCAGCAGCTTGGGGGACAGGGGTGGCTACACCTTC

size: .
V: TRBV7-3
J: TRBJ2-6
D: .
CDR3: CASSALRANVLTF
DNA: TGTGCCAGCAGCGCTTTGAGAGCCAACGTCCTGACTTTC

size: .
V: TRBV24-1
J: TRBJ2-1
D: TRBD2
CDR3: CATSDDIAGAGLDNEQFF
DNA: TGTGCCACCAGTGACGATATAGCGGGAGCGGGTTTAGACAATGAGCAGTTCTTC

size: .
V: TRBV6-5
J: TRBJ2-7
D: TRBD2
CDR3: CASSYREAGEQYF
DNA: TGTGCCAGCAGTTATCGGGAGGCTGGCGAGCAGTACTTC

size: .
V: TRBV2
J: TRBJ1-5
D: .
CDR3: CASSEDRDSNQPQHF
DNA: TGTGCCAGCAGTGAGGACAGAGATAGCAATCAGCCCCAGCATTTT

size: .
V: TRBV7-2
J: TRBJ1-4
D: .
CDR3: CASSNRQNEKLFF
DNA: TGTGCCAGCAGCAACCGACAGAATGAAAAACTGTTTTTT

size: .
V: TRBV6-6
J: TRBJ1-2
D: .
CDR3: CATRPARESGYTF
DNA: TGTGCCACCCGACCAGCACGGGAGAGTGGCTACACCTTC